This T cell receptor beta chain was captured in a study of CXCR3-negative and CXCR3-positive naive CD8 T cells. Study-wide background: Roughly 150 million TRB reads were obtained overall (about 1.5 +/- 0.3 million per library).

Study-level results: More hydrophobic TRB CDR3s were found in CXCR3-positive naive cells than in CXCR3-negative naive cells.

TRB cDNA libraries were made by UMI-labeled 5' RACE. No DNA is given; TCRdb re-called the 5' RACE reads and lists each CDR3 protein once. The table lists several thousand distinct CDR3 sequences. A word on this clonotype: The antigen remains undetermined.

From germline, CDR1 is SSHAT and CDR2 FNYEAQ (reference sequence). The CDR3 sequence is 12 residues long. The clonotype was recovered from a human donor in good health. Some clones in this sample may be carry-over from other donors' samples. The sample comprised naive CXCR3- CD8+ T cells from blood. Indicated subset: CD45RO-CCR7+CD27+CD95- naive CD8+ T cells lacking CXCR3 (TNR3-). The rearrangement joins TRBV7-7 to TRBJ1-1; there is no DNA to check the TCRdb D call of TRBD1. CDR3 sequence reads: CASSSPGSRAFF.